This T cell receptor beta chain appears in the sequencing data of a study of cytotoxic CD8 clonotypes in ibrutinib-treated CLL. Study-level results: Treatment left the uncommon public clonotypes either contracted or stable in frequency. Having risen at ibrutinib response, clonality had fallen back toward baseline by progression. Higher circulating CD8+ T-cell counts strongly accompanied higher baseline clonality, above age-matched healthy donors.

Depths of 1 in 200,000 to 1 in 1 million T cells were the sequencing target. The data were produced by immunoSEQ multiplex PCR, yet TCRdb's version contains in-frame clones alone and is incomplete. The sample has tens of thousands of clones; around 80% are singletons. Comments on this clone: Its antigen is unknown.

Germline values: CDR1 GTSNPN, CDR2 SVGIG (reference sequence). The CDR3 is 14 amino acids. With 2 bases clipped from V and 2 bases from J, the junction kept 4 bases outside the gene matches. The rearrangement joins TRBV30 to TRBJ2-5; 8 nucleotides line up with TRBD2. The sequencing here drew on PBMCs, taken before ibrutinib treatment. The receptor was derived from a human donor with chronic lymphocytic leukemia. The CDR3 region is CAWSRGGKQETQYF. The DNA of the CDR3 is TGTGCCTGGAGTCGGGGGGGTAAACAAGAGACCCAGTACTTC. The full variable domain, with the rest looked up from reference TRBV30 and TRBJ2-5, is SQTIHQWPATLVQPVGSPLSLECTVEGTSNPNLYWYRQAAGRGLQLLFYSVGIGQISSEVPQNLSASRPQDRQFILSSKKLLLSDSGFYLCAWSRGGKQETQYFGPGTRLLVL.